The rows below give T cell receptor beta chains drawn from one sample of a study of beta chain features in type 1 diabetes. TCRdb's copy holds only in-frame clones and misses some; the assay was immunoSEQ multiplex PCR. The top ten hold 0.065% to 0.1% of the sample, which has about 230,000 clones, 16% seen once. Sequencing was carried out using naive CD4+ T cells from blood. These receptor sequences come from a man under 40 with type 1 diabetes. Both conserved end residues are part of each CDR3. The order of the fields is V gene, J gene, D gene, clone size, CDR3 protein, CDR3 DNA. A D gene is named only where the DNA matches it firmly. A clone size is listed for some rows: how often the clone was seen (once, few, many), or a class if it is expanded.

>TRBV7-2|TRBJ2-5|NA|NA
CASSYQTSGETQYF
TGTGCCAGCAGCTACCAAACCTCGGGAGAGACCCAGTACTTC
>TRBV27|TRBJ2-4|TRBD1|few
CASRVTGGKNIQYF
TGTGCCAGCAGGGTGACAGGGGGGAAAAACATTCAGTACTTC
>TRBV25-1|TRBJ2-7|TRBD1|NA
CASSPRGTVYEQYF
TGTGCCAGCAGTCCCAGGGGGACAGTCTACGAGCAGTACTTC
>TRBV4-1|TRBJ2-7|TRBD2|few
CASSQGSGSSYEQYF
TGCGCCAGCAGCCAGGGTAGCGGGAGCTCCTACGAGCAGTACTTC
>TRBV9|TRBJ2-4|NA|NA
CASSPRVAKNIQYF
TGTGCCAGCAGCCCACGAGTAGCCAAAAACATTCAGTACTTC
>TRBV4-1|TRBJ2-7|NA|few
CASSQDLGTYEQYF
TGCGCCAGCAGCCAAGATCTGGGGACCTACGAGCAGTACTTC
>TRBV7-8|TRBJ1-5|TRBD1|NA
CASSFDRVGVNRPQHF
TGTGCCAGCAGCTTTGACAGGGTTGGGGTTAATAGGCCCCAGCATTTT
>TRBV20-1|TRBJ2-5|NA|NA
CSAPLGETQYF
TGCAGTGCACCTCTAGGGGAGACCCAGTACTTC
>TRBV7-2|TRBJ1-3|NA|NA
CASSLGGGAGNTIYF
TGTGCCAGCAGCTTAGGAGGGGGAGCTGGAAACACCATATATTTT
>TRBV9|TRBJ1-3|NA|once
CASSVESSGNTIYF
TGTGCCAGCAGCGTAGAATCCTCTGGAAACACCATATATTTT
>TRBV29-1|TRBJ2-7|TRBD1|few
CSVGSGTVYEQYF
TGCAGCGTTGGATCCGGGACAGTCTACGAGCAGTACTTC
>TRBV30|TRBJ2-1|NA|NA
CAWSLNSRGDEQFF
TGTGCCTGGAGTTTAAACTCCCGTGGGGATGAGCAGTTCTTC
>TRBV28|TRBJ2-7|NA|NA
CASSFQGEVYEQYF
TGTGCCAGCAGTTTCCAAGGAGAAGTGTACGAGCAGTACTTC
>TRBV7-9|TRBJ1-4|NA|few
CASSQGASNEKLFF
TGTGCCAGCAGCCAAGGAGCATCTAATGAAAAACTGTTTTTT
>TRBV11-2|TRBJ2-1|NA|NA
CASSLVFSSSLVADNEQFF
TGTGCCAGCAGCTTAGTTTTTTCGAGCTCACTGGTCGCAGACAATGAGCAGTTCTTC
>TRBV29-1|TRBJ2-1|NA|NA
CSAASSFGEQFF
TGCAGCGCCGCATCTAGCTTCGGGGAGCAGTTCTTC